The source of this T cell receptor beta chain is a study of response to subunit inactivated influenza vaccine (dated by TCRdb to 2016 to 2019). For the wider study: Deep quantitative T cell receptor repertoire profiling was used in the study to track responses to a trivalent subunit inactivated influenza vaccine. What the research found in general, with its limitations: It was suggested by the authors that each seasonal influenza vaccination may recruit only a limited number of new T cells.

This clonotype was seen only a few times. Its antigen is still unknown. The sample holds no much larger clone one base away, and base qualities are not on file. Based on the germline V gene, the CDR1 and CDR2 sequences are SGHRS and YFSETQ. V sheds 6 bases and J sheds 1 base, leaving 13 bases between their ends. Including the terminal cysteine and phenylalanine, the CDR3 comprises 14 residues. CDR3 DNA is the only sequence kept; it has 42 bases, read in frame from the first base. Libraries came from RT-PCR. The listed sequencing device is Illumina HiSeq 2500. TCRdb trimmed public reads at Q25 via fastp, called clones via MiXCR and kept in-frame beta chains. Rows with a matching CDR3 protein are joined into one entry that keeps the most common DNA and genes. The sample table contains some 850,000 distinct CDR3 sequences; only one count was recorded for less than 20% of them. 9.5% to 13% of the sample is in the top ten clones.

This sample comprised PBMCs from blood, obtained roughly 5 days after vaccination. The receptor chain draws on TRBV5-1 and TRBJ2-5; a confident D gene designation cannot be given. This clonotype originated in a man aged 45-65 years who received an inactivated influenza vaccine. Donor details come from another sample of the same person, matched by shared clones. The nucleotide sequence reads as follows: TGCGCCAGCACTCGCTTGGACGGCCAAGAGACCCAGTACTTC. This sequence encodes CASTRLDGQETQYF. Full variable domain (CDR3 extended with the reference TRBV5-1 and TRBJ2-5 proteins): KAGVTQTPRYLIKTRGQQVTLSCSPISGHRSVSWYQQTPGQGLQFLFEYFSETQRNKGNFPGRFSGRQFSNSRSEMNVSTLELGDSALYLCASTRLDGQETQYFGPGTRLLVL.